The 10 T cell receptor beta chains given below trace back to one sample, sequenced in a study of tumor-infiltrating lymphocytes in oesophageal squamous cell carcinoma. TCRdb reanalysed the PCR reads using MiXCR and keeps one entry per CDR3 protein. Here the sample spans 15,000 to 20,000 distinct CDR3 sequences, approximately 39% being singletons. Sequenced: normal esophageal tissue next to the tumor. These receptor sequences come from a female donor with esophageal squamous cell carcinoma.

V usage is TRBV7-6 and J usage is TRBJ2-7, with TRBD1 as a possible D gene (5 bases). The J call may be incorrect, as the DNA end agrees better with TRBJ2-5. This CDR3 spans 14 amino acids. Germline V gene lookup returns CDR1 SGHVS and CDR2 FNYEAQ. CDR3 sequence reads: CASSRGLWEETQYF. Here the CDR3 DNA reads TGTGCCAGCAGCAGGGGCCTGTGGGAAGAGACCCAGTACTTC.

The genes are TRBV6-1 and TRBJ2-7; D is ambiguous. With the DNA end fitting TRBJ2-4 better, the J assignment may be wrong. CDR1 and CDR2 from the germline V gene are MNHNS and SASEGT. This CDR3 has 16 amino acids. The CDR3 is CASSENVGIYKNIQYF. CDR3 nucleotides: TGTGCCAGCAGTGAAAATGTGGGTATCTACAAAAACATTCAGTACTTC.

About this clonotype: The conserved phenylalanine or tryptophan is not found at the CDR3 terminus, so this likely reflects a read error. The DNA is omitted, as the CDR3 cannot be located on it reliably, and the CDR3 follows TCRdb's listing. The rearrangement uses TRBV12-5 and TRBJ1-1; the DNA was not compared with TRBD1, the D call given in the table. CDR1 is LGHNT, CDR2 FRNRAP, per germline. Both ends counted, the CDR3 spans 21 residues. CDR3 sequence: CASGLPVPVGATQTMSSSSAP.

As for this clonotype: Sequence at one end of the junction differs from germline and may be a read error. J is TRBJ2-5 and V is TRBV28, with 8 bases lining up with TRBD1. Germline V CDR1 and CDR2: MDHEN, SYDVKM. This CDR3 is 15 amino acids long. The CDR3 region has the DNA TGTGCCAGCAGTTTACGGGCAGGGGGCGTTCTCGTACTCCACTTC. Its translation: CASSLRAGGVLVLHF.

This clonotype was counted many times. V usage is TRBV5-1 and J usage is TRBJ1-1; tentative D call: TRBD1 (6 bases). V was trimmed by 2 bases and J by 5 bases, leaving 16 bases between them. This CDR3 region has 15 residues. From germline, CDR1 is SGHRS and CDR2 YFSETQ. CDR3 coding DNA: TGCGCCAGCAGCTTATCGCAGGGGCAGGGGACTGAAGCTTTCTTT. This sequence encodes CASSLSQGQGTEAFF.

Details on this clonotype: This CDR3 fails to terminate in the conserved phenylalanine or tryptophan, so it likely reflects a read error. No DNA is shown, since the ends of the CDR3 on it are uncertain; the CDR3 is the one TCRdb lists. The CDR3 loop is CASGQGGNYGYTFGS. This chain uses TRBV7-3 with TRBJ2-7; the table's D call of TRBD1 was not tested on the DNA. The CDR3 contains 15 residues when both ends are counted. In germline, CDR1 is SGHTA, CDR2 FQGTGA.

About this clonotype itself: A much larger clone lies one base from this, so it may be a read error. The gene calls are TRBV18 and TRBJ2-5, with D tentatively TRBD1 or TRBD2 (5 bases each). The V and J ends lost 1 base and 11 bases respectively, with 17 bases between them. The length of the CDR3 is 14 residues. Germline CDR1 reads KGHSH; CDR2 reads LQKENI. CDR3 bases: TGTGCCAGCTCACCACGGGGGAAAGACAATGAGCAGTACTTC. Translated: CASSPRGKDNEQYF.

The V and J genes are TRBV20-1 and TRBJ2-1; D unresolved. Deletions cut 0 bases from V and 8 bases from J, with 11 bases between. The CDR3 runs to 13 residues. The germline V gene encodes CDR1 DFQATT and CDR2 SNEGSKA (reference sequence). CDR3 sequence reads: CSARESITDEQFF. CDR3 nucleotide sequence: TGCAGTGCTAGAGAATCCATTACGGATGAGCAGTTCTTC.

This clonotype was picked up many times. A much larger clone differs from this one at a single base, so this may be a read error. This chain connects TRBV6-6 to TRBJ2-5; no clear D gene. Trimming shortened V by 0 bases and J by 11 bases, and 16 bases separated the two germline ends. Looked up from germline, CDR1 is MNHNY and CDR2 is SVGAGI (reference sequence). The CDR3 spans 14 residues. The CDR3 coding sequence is TGTGCCAGCAGTTACTCGACCCTGGATACTGAGCAGTACTTC. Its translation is CASSYSTLDTEQYF.

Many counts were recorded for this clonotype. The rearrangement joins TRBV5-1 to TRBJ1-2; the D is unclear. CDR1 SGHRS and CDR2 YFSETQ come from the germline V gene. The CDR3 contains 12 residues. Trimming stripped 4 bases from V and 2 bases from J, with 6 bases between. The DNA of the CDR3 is TGCGCCAGCAGCGAGGACAACTATGGCTACACCTTC. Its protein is CASSEDNYGYTF.